What follows are 8 T cell receptor beta chains derived from one specimen sequenced in a study of blood T cell repertoires in COVID-19. Produced via immunoSEQ multiplex PCR; TCRdb's table is partial and in-frame only. Here the sample spans 200,000 to 250,000 clones, 85% to 90% being singletons. The sample comprised peripheral blood. All receptors derive from a man under 40 with COVID-19, enrolled during active disease.

The rearrangement uses TRBV7-9 and TRBJ1-1, with D uncertain. CDR3 size: 13 residues. Per the germline V gene, CDR1 is SEHNR and CDR2 is FQNEAQ (reference sequence). Trimming took off 4 bases at V and 4 bases at J, with 10 bases between the two ends. As DNA, the CDR3 is TGTGCCAGCAGCTCCCAGCCGGGCACTGAAGCTTTCTTT. Translation: CASSSQPGTEAFF.

V and J are TRBV29-1 and TRBJ2-1, with TRBD2 identical over 9 bases. V was clipped by 1 base and J by 4 bases; unmatched bases: 11. CDR3 length: 17 amino acids. From germline, CDR1 is SQVTM and CDR2 ANQGSEA. CDR3 loop: CSVEGLAGKSLYNEQFF. CDR3 nucleotide sequence: TGCAGCGTTGAAGGCCTAGCGGGAAAGTCTCTGTACAATGAGCAGTTCTTC.

This clone was picked up a small number of times. This chain uses TRBV14 with TRBJ1-2; TRBD1 aligns across 9 bases. J gave up 8 bases and V 5 bases, and 12 bases lay outside the gene matches. This CDR3 comprises 15 residues. Germline CDR1 reads SGHDN; CDR2 reads FVKESK. In DNA form, the CDR3 reads TGTGCCAGCAGCTTTTCCGGGACAGGGCGGAAAGGCTACACCTTC. This encodes CASSFSGTGRKGYTF.

This clone was found a few times. The chain combines TRBV7-2 with TRBJ2-3, with TRBD1 matching 8 bases. Germline CDR1 is SGHTA and CDR2 is FQGNSA. V lost 1 base, J lost 3 bases, and 3 bases stayed unmatched. The CDR3 runs 15 residues. The chain's CDR3 is CASSLGTGRTDTQYF. In DNA form, the CDR3 reads TGTGCCAGCAGCTTAGGGACAGGGCGAACAGATACGCAGTATTTT.

The chain carries TRBV4-3 and TRBJ2-7; 10 positions agree with TRBD1. The junction had 6 bases not matched to a gene; V was cut back by 2 bases and J by 5 bases. From germline, CDR1 is LGHNA and CDR2 YSLEER. The CDR3 length is 15 residues. The CDR3 spells CASSQRDRGFNEQYF. Written as DNA, the CDR3 is TGCGCCAGCAGCCAAAGGGACAGGGGTTTCAACGAGCAGTACTTC.

The V gene is TRBV19, the J gene TRBJ2-7; no firm D call. V lost 5 bases, J lost 0 bases, and 8 bases lay in between. Germline V lookup: CDR1 LNHDA, CDR2 SQIVND (reference sequence). This CDR3 region has 13 residues. The CDR3 coding sequence is TGTGCCAGTAGTCCCGCACTCTCCTACGAGCAGTACTTC. Encoded protein: CASSPALSYEQYF.

This clone is a singleton in its sample. This chain uses TRBV16 with TRBJ1-2, with TRBD1 matching over 7 bases. This CDR3 region has 15 residues. CDR1 and CDR2 (germline): KGHSY, FQNENV. Losses at the gene ends were 5 bases for V and 5 bases for J; bases not matched to a gene: 11. CDR3 in amino acids: CASSKGLGGEYGYTF. The CDR3 DNA sequence: TGTGCCAGCAGCAAAGGTTTAGGGGGCGAATATGGCTACACCTTC.

The gene calls are TRBV6-2 or TRBV6-3 and TRBJ2-7; D perhaps matches TRBD2 (6 bases). Germline V gene data show CDR1 as MNHEY and CDR2 as SVGEGT. The CDR3 is 14 amino acids. The V gene lost 6 bases and the J gene lost 4 bases, with 16 bases spanning the gap. CDR3 DNA sequence: TGTGCCAGCAGCAAGCGGGCCCCCCTTTACGAGCAGTACTTC. Its protein product is CASSKRAPLYEQYF.